Below, 15 T cell receptor beta chains from the same sample are listed, as sequenced in a study of T cell responses to AZD1222 COVID-19 vaccine. Measured with immunoSEQ multiplex PCR; TCRdb has only the in-frame clones, and not every one. The profile shows under 150,000 clones, 65% to 90% of them singletons. Sequences were derived from peripheral blood, sampled 28 days after the second dose of the MenACWY control vaccine. The source of these receptors is an adult who received the MenACWY meningococcal vaccine as a control.

This clone appeared once. The chain carries TRBV28 and TRBJ1-1; D remains unclear. Germline V gene sequence: CDR1 MDHEN, CDR2 SYDVKM. CDR3 size: 15 residues. V was trimmed by 8 bases and J by 0 bases, leaving 16 bases between them. The CDR3 is CASAGGDTMNTEAFF. In DNA form, the CDR3 reads TGTGCCAGCGCAGGCGGAGATACTATGAACACTGAAGCTTTCTTT.

This clone was found once. One end of the junction is discordant with germline, which a read error may explain. V is TRBV3-1 (or the pseudogene TRBV3-2) and J is TRBJ1-1; no clear D. The CDR3 is 13 residues long. In germline, CDR1 is LGHDT, CDR2 YNNKEL (reference sequence). The CDR3 DNA sequence: TGTGCCAGCGGCCAAACGATGAACACTGAAGCTTTCTTT. Protein product: CASGQTMNTEAFF.

The V and J genes are TRBV9 and TRBJ2-2; 14 bases map to TRBD2. This CDR3 has 17 residues. V shed 7 bases and J 1 base; nucleotides not matched to a gene: 6. Germline assignment: CDR1 SGDLS and CDR2 YYNGEE. The CDR3 DNA sequence: TGTGCCAGCCGCCGGACTAGCGGGGGGCAGAACACCGGGGAGCTGTTTTTT. This gives the protein CASRRTSGGQNTGELFF.

This clone was picked up a small number of times. The chain combines TRBV29-1 with TRBJ1-1, with a possible D match to TRBD1 (6 bases). The germline V and J ends were trimmed by 6 bases and 1 base, with 15 bases remaining between them. This CDR3 comprises 14 residues. From germline, CDR1 is SQVTM and CDR2 ANQGSEA. The CDR3: CSVHRQGRNTEAFF. CDR3 DNA sequence: TGCAGCGTCCACCGGCAGGGGCGGAACACTGAAGCTTTCTTT.

The V and J genes are TRBV9 and TRBJ2-3, with 12 bases matching TRBD2. This CDR3 is 16 amino acids long. The J segment lost 2 bases and the V segment lost 2 bases, leaving 3 bases of the junction unmatched. The germline gives CDR1 SGDLS, CDR2 YYNGEE. The CDR3 sequence: CASSVTSGGYTDTQYF. The CDR3 region has the DNA TGTGCCAGCAGCGTCACTAGCGGGGGGTACACAGATACGCAGTATTTT.

The chain uses TRBV6-2 or TRBV6-3 and TRBJ2-7; D is possibly TRBD1 (6 bases). Germline loops: CDR1 MNHEY, CDR2 SVGEGT. The CDR3 contains 14 residues. The ends were cut back, 2 bases at V and 0 bases at J, with 8 bases in the middle. CDR3 region: CASSYGTNSYEQYF. Here the CDR3 DNA reads TGTGCCAGCAGTTACGGGACAAACTCCTACGAGCAGTACTTC.

This clone appeared a single time. The chain uses TRBV13 and TRBJ1-5; 8 bases are a match to TRBD1. The CDR3 sequence is 14 residues long. With V trimmed by 2 bases and J by 4 bases, 1 base remained unmatched. CDR1 is PRHDT and CDR2 is FYEKMQ in the germline V gene (reference sequence). The CDR3 loop is CASSLRQGNQPQHF. The CDR3, as DNA: TGTGCCAGCAGCTTACGACAGGGGAATCAGCCCCAGCATTTT.

The V gene is TRBV28, the J gene TRBJ2-7; D is possibly TRBD2 (6 bases). The V end lost 5 bases, the J end lost 2 bases, and 10 bases lay between the germline ends. The CDR3 consists of 13 residues. From germline, CDR1 is MDHEN and CDR2 SYDVKM. The CDR3 here is CASSPRLAYEQYV. The CDR3 DNA follows: TGTGCCAGCAGTCCCCGACTAGCCTACGAGCAGTACGTC.

The chain couples TRBV5-5 to TRBJ2-7, with D perhaps being TRBD1 or TRBD2 (5 bases each). Germline V gives CDR1 SGHKS, CDR2 YYEKEE (reference sequence). The CDR3 is 13 residues long. V was cut by 4 bases and J by 7 bases, with 15 bases left in between. The CDR3 nucleotides are TGTGCCAGCAGCGGGGGTGCATTGGGGGAGCAGTACTTC. It specifies CASSGGALGEQYF.

The chain is built from TRBV21-1 and TRBJ2-7; the DNA was not compared with TRBD2, the D call given in the table. TRBV21-1 is a known pseudogene. The CDR3 totals 14 residues. In DNA form, the CDR3 reads TGTGCCAGCAGCAAAGGGGATGAGGGCTACGAGCAGTACGTC. It specifies CASSKGDEGYEQYV.

The table lists this clone with a few counts. V usage is TRBV7-2 and J usage is TRBJ2-5, with a possible D match to TRBD1 (5 bases). CDR1 and CDR2 from the germline V gene are SGHTA and FQGNSA. The CDR3 is made up of 13 amino acids. V lost 5 bases to trimming and J lost 2 bases, with 9 bases between them. This CDR3 is CASSVDSQETQYF. For the CDR3, the DNA is TGTGCCAGCAGCGTTGACAGTCAAGAGACCCAGTACTTC.

V usage is TRBV5-1 and J usage is TRBJ2-3; D not resolved. There are 14 residues in the CDR3. V was pared by 7 bases and J by 4 bases, with 16 bases between. The V gene's germline CDR1 is SGHRS and CDR2 YFSETQ. The CDR3 sequence: CASHRTLDADTQYF. The DNA of the CDR3 is TGCGCCAGCCATCGGACCCTAGACGCAGATACGCAGTATTTT.

The rearrangement uses TRBV7-2 and TRBJ1-1; maybe TRBD1 (6 bases). The CDR3 contains 14 residues. Trimming shortened V by 1 base and J by 3 bases, and 9 bases separated the two germline ends. In germline, CDR1 is SGHTA, CDR2 FQGNSA. Here the CDR3 reads CASSLDQGYTEAFF. For the CDR3, the DNA is TGTGCCAGCAGCTTAGACCAGGGGTACACTGAAGCTTTCTTT. The variable domain in full, with the rest retrieved from reference TRBV7-2 and TRBJ1-1, is GAGVSQSPSNKVTEKGKDVELRCDPISGHTALYWYRQSLGQGLEFLIYFQGNSAPDKSGLPSDRFSAERTGGSVSTLTIQRTQQEDSAVYLCASSLDQGYTEAFFGQGTRLTVV.

The V and J genes are TRBV28 and TRBJ2-2; 7 bases match TRBD1. The germline gives CDR1 MDHEN, CDR2 SYDVKM. CDR3 length: 15 residues. V trimming: 7 bases; J trimming: 5 bases; junction bases outside the gene matches: 10. The CDR3 reads CASTPPGQLTGELFF. The CDR3 DNA sequence: TGTGCCAGCACCCCTCCGGGACAGTTAACCGGGGAGCTGTTTTTT.

V and J are TRBV5-6 and TRBJ1-1; no clear D. The CDR3 is 13 amino acids. V was cut by 4 bases and J by 6 bases, with 13 bases left in between. Germline loops: CDR1 SGHDT, CDR2 YYEEEE. The CDR3, as DNA: TGTGCCAGCAGCCCGGCGGGTCGGGCTGAAGCTTTCTTT. Its translation: CASSPAGRAEAFF.